The 14 T cell receptor beta chains in this list originate from one sample, sequenced in a study of blood T cell repertoires in COVID-19. TCRdb keeps only in-frame clones here, not all; method: immunoSEQ multiplex PCR. The sample carries about 230,000 clones, roughly 90% recorded once. The specimen was PBMCs or T cells enriched from blood (not recorded which). All receptors come from a woman aged 25 to 39 with acute COVID-19.

V is TRBV5-1 and J is TRBJ2-3; TRBD2 matches at 8 bases. The CDR3 runs 14 residues. CDR1 and CDR2 from the germline V gene are SGHRS and YFSETQ. V lost 4 bases, J lost 4 bases, and 5 bases stayed unmatched. The CDR3 reads CASSPGGISDTQYF. For the CDR3, the DNA is TGCGCCAGCAGCCCGGGGGGGATCTCAGATACGCAGTATTTT.

The V gene is TRBV20-1, the J gene TRBJ1-6, with no clear D. Trimming took 4 bases from V and 7 from J, leaving 5 bases between them. Germline CDR1 DFQATT, CDR2 SNEGSKA (reference sequence). This CDR3 comprises 11 residues. Here the CDR3 DNA reads TGCAGTGCTACTCCCAATTCACCCCTCCACTTT. Encoded protein: CSATPNSPLHF.

V gene TRBV18 combines with J gene TRBJ1-2; maybe TRBD1 (6 bases). The CDR3 extends over 13 amino acids. V lost 6 bases and J 6 bases, leaving 14 bases between the germline ends. Germline CDR1 KGHSH, CDR2 LQKENI. CDR3 loop: CASSPGQMNGYTF. The CDR3 DNA is TGTGCCAGCTCCCCCGGACAGATGAATGGCTACACCTTC.

The J gene is TRBJ2-2, the V gene TRBV29-1; TRBD1 aligns across 10 bases. The CDR3 sequence is 13 residues long. V dropped 7 bases and J dropped 8; count of bases not matched to a gene: 7. The V gene's germline CDR1 is SQVTM and CDR2 ANQGSEA. This CDR3 reads CSGRDRGPGELFF. The CDR3 nucleotides are TGCAGCGGACGGGACAGGGGTCCGGGGGAGCTGTTTTTT.

The chain carries TRBV5-5 and TRBJ1-5, with 7 nucleotides matching TRBD1. The germline V gene has CDR1 SGHKS and CDR2 YYEKEE (reference sequence). The CDR3 runs to 12 residues. Trimming removed 4 bases from V and 15 bases from J; junction bases left unmatched: 10. The CDR3 bases are TGTGCCAGCAGCCCGGCGGGGAGGACAGGGCATTTT. Protein sequence: CASSPAGRTGHF.

The V and J genes are TRBV19 and TRBJ1-3; no firm D call. This CDR3 comprises 16 residues. V shed 4 bases and J shed 0 bases, with 13 bases lying between them. Germline V gene data show CDR1 as LNHDA and CDR2 as SQIVND (reference sequence). This CDR3 is CASSKLQSSSGNTIYF. In DNA, the CDR3 is TGTGCCAGTAGTAAATTACAGTCCAGCTCTGGAAACACCATATATTTT.

The rearrangement joins TRBV24-1 to TRBJ1-5; tentatively, D is TRBD1 (6 bases). The V and J ends lost 7 bases and 7 bases respectively, with 13 bases between them. CDR3 length: 13 amino acids. Germline CDR1 and CDR2: KGHDR and SFDVKD. CDR3 protein: CATSFRGGQPQHF. CDR3 in DNA: TGTGCCACCAGCTTCAGGGGCGGGCAGCCCCAGCATTTT.

The chain recombines TRBV27 with TRBJ1-1; the D gene is possibly TRBD1 (5 bases). Germline lookup yields CDR1 MNHEY and CDR2 SMNVEV (reference sequence). V was clipped by 2 bases and J by 3 bases, with 16 bases between them. CDR3 length: 16 residues. CDR3 protein: CASSLGLPGMDTEAFF. The CDR3 bases are TGTGCCAGCAGTTTAGGTCTCCCAGGGATGGACACTGAAGCTTTCTTT.

This chain connects TRBV29-1 to TRBJ1-2; possibly TRBD1 for D (5 bases). Trimming cost V 7 bases and J 7 bases, with 19 bases left between them. This CDR3 contains 13 residues. Germline CDR1 SQVTM, CDR2 ANQGSEA. CDR3: CSAKTGITGGYTF. CDR3 in DNA: TGCAGCGCCAAAACAGGTATAACGGGTGGCTACACCTTC.

The chain carries TRBV7-9 and TRBJ2-2; TRBD2 aligns across 10 bases. The length of the CDR3 is 16 residues. The trim removed 4 bases at V and 1 base at J, leaving 3 bases unmatched. Germline V gene sequence: CDR1 SEHNR, CDR2 FQNEAQ (reference sequence). The CDR3 bases are TGTGCCAGCAGCTCGCCTAGCGGGGGGAACACCGGGGAGCTGTTTTTT. Protein sequence: CASSSPSGGNTGELFF.

For this clone: The junction departs from the called germline gene at one end, perhaps through a read error. The V call is TRBV7-9, the J call TRBJ2-7; 9 bases agree with TRBD1. Germline lookup yields CDR1 SEHNR and CDR2 FQNEAQ (reference sequence). CDR3 length: 17 residues. The chain's CDR3 is CASSVAPGQGRIYEQYF. In DNA, the CDR3 is TGTGCCAGCAGCGTAGCACCGGGACAGGGCAGAATCTACGAGCAGTACTTC.

The V call is TRBV29-1, the J call TRBJ1-1; D gene unclear. The germline CDR1 and CDR2 sequences are SQVTM and ANQGSEA. The V and J ends lost 5 bases and 1 base respectively, with 5 bases between them. There are 11 residues in the CDR3. The CDR3 spells CSVTQNTEAFF. The CDR3 region has the DNA TGCAGCGTTACACAGAACACTGAAGCTTTCTTT.

The V call is TRBV25-1, the J call TRBJ2-7; D may be TRBD2 (6 bases). The CDR3 is made up of 14 amino acids. Trimming stripped 3 bases from V and 2 bases from J, with 11 bases between. Per the germline V gene, CDR1 is MGHDK and CDR2 is SYGVNS. CDR3 in amino acids: CASSEGGVTYEQYF. The CDR3, as DNA: TGTGCCAGCAGTGAGGGCGGGGTTACCTACGAGCAGTACTTC.

The chain has TRBV6-5 and TRBJ1-1; D not certain. Germline V gene lookup returns CDR1 MNHEY and CDR2 SVGAGI. The V and J ends lost 6 bases and 2 bases respectively, with 10 bases between them. The CDR3 covers 13 residues. CDR3 nucleotide sequence: TGTGCCAGCAGAGTACAGAGAAACACTGAAGCTTTCTTT. Translating it yields CASRVQRNTEAFF.